Listed below are T cell receptor beta chains from one sample, sequenced in a study of cytomegalovirus exposure and HLA in healthy donors. TCRdb's table, derived via immunoSEQ multiplex PCR, lists solely in-frame clones and lacks some. The data show approximately 98,000 clones, with approximately 79% seen just once and under 2% held by the top ten. The source material was PBMCs. The receptors derive from a male donor in good health and CMV-seronegative. The CDR3 runs from the conserved cysteine through the conserved F or W. D genes are given only for firm matches. A row's size may be missing; if present it is once, few, many or a size class.

v_gene	j_gene	abundance	len	d_gene	CDR3nt	CDR3aa
TRBV5-8	TRBJ1-5	NA	14	NA	TGTGCCAGCAGCTCAGACCGGCCCGGGGAGGCCCAGCATTTT	CASSSDRPGEAQHF
TRBV2	TRBJ1-5	once	15	NA	TGTGCCAGCAACCAACGGGACTATAGCAATCAGCCCCAGCATTTT	CASNQRDYSNQPQHF
TRBV5-6	TRBJ1-4	NA	14	NA	TGTGCCAGCAGCTTGTCGGGGAGGCCCGTCCAACTGTTTTTT	CASSLSGRPVQLFF
TRBV14	TRBJ2-7	NA	16	TRBD1	TGTGCCAGCAGCCAATTGGTCGGACAGGGGGCGCGGGAGCAGTACTTC	CASSQLVGQGAREQYF
TRBV28	TRBJ2-7	NA	15	TRBD2	TGTGCCAGCAGTAGACCGGGACTAGCGGATTACGAGCAGTACTTC	CASSRPGLADYEQYF
TRBV9	TRBJ2-3	NA	15	NA	TGTGCCAGCAGCCCTCGGTCGCTCGTCACAGATACGCAGTATTTT	CASSPRSLVTDTQYF
TRBV7-2	TRBJ2-7	once	14	TRBD2	TGTGCCAGCAGCTTGGGACTAGGGTCCTACGAGCAGTACTTC	CASSLGLGSYEQYF
TRBV11-3	TRBJ2-1	NA	15	NA	TGTGCCAGCAGCTTTTTCTCCCAGTCCTACAATGAGCAGTTCTTC	CASSFFSQSYNEQFF
TRBV27	TRBJ2-1	once	14	TRBD2	TGTGGTACGTGGGGGACTAGCGGGAACAATGAGCAGTTCTTC	CGTWGTSGNNEQFF
TRBV5-6	TRBJ2-7	NA	13	NA	TGTGCCAGCAGCTTGGATCCCAGTAACGAGCAGTACTTC	CASSLDPSNEQYF
TRBV19	TRBJ1-5	NA	16	NA	TGTGCCAGTAACGAGGGAGCCCCCTTATCGGATCAGCCCCAGCATTTT	CASNEGAPLSDQPQHF
TRBV27	TRBJ1-5	NA	13	NA	TGTGCCAGCAGTTTGGGGGCTGGTCAGCCCCAGCATTTT	CASSLGAGQPQHF
TRBV5-1	TRBJ2-5	NA	13	TRBD1	TGCGCCAGCAGCGAAGCAGGGGGTAAGACCCAGTACTTC	CASSEAGGKTQYF
TRBV6-5	TRBJ1-5	NA	15	TRBD1	TGTGCCAGCAGAGCCGGGACAGGGGGCAATCAGCCCCAGCATTTT	CASRAGTGGNQPQHF
TRBV18	TRBJ1-2	NA	14	NA	TGTGCCAGCTCACCTGAGGTCGATAACTATGGCTACACCTTC	CASSPEVDNYGYTF
TRBV6-6	TRBJ1-1	once	15	TRBD1	TGTGCCAGCAGTTACGGGCAGGGGGAGAACACTGAAGCTTTCTTT	CASSYGQGENTEAFF
TRBV13	TRBJ2-1	NA	16	TRBD2	TGTGCCAGCAGCTTACGCGGTCGGCGGGAGTTGGATGAGCAGTTCTTC	CASSLRGRRELDEQFF
TRBV30	TRBJ2-5	NA	11	NA	TGTGCCTGGAGTGTCCGAGAGACCCAGTACTTC	CAWSVRETQYF
TRBV25-1	TRBJ1-2	NA	16	TRBD1	TGTGCCAGCAGTGAATATGGGACAGACCCGAACTATGGCTACACCTTC	CASSEYGTDPNYGYTF
TRBV7-9	TRBJ2-1	NA	15	TRBD1	TGTGCCAGCAGCTTAGGCCCAGGGGGTAACAATGAGCAGTTCTTC	CASSLGPGGNNEQFF
TRBV21-1	TRBJ1-1	NA	16	NA	TGTGCCAGCTCCCATGAGGGCAGGTTGGGGAGCACTGAAGCTTTCTTT	CASSHEGRLGSTEAFF